This TCR beta chain is drawn from a study of blood T cells in healthy people across ages (dated by TCRdb to 2014 to 2015). Turning to the overall study: In model experiments, template switching captured roughly one uniquely barcoded TCR beta cDNA molecule for every two T cells. The study measured age-related changes in TCR beta repertoire diversity using deep sequencing normalized with unique cDNA molecular identifiers. Four age groups were formed from the donors: young (average 16 years), middle-aged (around 37), aged (roughly 59) and long-lived (82). To avoid experimental bias, donors of different ages were spread randomly across the sequencing lanes. Two additional independent replicas of 1 million unique cDNA reads from the same blood draw were analyzed for two donors (one aged 18 to 30 and one aged 80 or older).

The cysteine opens and the phenylalanine closes a CDR3 of 15 amino acids. Only the CDR3 portion is preserved as DNA: 45 bases, with reading frame beginning at the first base. Per the germline V gene, MNHEY is the CDR1 and SVGAGI is the CDR2. The V end gives up 7 bases and the J end 4 bases, leaving 8 bases in the junction not matched to a gene. Library prep was done by 5' RACE. Sequenced using an Illumina HiSeq 2500. The second PCR ran for roughly 7 to 11 cycles and used a J-beta primer mix along with a sample-barcoded 5' primer. A unique molecular identifier was introduced onto each TCR beta cDNA molecule by a template-switch 5' adaptor carrying 12 random nucleotides. Each sample yielded at least 3 million CDR3-containing paired-end reads. First-strand cDNA was synthesized from all RNA with the Mint cDNA synthesis kit, primed by a TRBC-specific oligonucleotide. All cDNA was treated with uracil-DNA glycosylase and then went through a first 18-cycle PCR with the universal primers M1SS and BC2_uni_R. The published analysis was carried out like this. Normalization of each sample was performed by random selection of 1 million high-quality reads, each carrying a distinct molecular identifier. Instead of being binned into consensus sequences, reads that shared molecular identifiers were thrown out. MiTCR, run with a Q25 quality threshold and the strictest error-elimination algorithm, handled CDR3 identification, clonotype clustering and error correction. A nonparametric unseen species model using Euler transformation provided a lower-bound estimate of total TCR beta diversity. The public sequencing data were trimmed at Q25 with fastp and processed into clonotypes with MiXCR by TCRdb, which kept only in-frame beta chains. A single entry per CDR3 protein holds the most common genes and DNA from its merged rows. The V and J calls follow TCRdb's processing rather than the paper's. Within this sample are 550,000 to 750,000 distinct CDR3 sequences, with roughly 21% of them counted one time only. Together, the top ten hold more than 3% of the sample.

In this sample, this clonotype turned up once. Its specific antigen is unknown. No much larger clone is present one base from it, and per-base qualities are unavailable. Just one read gives weak support. The research as a whole found: Because the CMV infection status of the donors was unknown, age-related changes in expanded clonotypes may potentially have been confounded. Bulk unsorted PBMC profiling prevented conclusive comparison of naive and antigen-experienced compartments. Compared with the aged group, the long-lived group had more naive CD4+ T cells, fewer expanded clones and increased TCR diversity, a pattern suggesting age selection. Estimates of total diversity from one million sequenced T cells were regarded as lower bounds and underestimates. Observed TCR beta diversity per million T cells fell roughly linearly with age, and a significant reduction was already apparent by age around 44. A strong correlation was found between observed TCR beta diversity and the percentage of naive T cells measured by flow cytometry.

The 39 donors, aged roughly 6 to 95 years, were systemically healthy Caucasian individuals from Russia. About 10 milliliters of peripheral blood were drawn from each donor into EDTA-treated Vacutainer tubes. Ficoll-Paque density-gradient centrifugation was used to isolate PBMCs, with at least 7 million per sample. Trizol reagent was used to extract total RNA from PBMCs, with at least 5.5 micrograms per sample. Naive CD45RAhigh/CD27high T cell percentages were measured by flow cytometry on a PBMC aliquot from every donor. The sample comprised blood. Recombination connected TRBV6-5 to TRBJ1-1; the junction holds 11 bases that match TRBD1. This sequence originates from a man between 65 and 79 years old in good health. The nucleotide sequence is given as TGTGCCAGCACTCACCGGGACAGGGGGGGCACTGAAGCTTTCTTT. It translates to CASTHRDRGGTEAFF.